This T cell receptor beta chain was found in a study of blood T cells in healthy people across ages. Whole-study findings and limits: Donor CMV infection status was unknown, possibly confounding age-related changes in expanded clonotypes.

Primers used in a second PCR of roughly 7 to 12 cycles were a sample-barcoded 5' primer and a J-beta primer mix. Each TCR beta cDNA got a 12-nucleotide random molecular identifier. All samples yielded 2.5 million or more CDR3-containing paired-end reads. TCRdb reprocessed the 5' RACE reads with MiXCR, giving one entry per CDR3 protein. The table includes around 620,000 distinct CDR3 sequences, about 26% detected once. Extraction yielded at least 5 micrograms of total RNA per sample. CDR3 length: 16 residues. Trimming stripped 5 bases from V and 3 bases from J, with 17 bases between. CDR1 is SGHTA and CDR2 is FQGNSA in the germline V gene. This clonotype was detected a few times. Its antigen is not identified.

Sequences were obtained from blood. The V and J genes are TRBV7-2 and TRBJ2-1; TRBD2 might be the D (6 bases). The source of this sequence is a woman in her sixties or seventies in good health. CDR3 sequence reads: CASSPYAGGVYNEQFF. As DNA, the CDR3 is TGTGCCAGCAGCCCTTACGCCGGGGGTGTCTACAATGAGCAGTTCTTC.